This T cell receptor beta chain stems from a study of radiation and T cells in renal cell carcinoma. The length of the CDR3 is 14 residues. Repertoires were generated with immunoSEQ multiplex PCR, while TCRdb's copy carries only in-frame clones and drops some. The table lists some 4,000 clones, about 74% of them singletons. Details on this clone: Its antigen remains unknown.

Study-wide results and caveats: Irradiated tumors held more dominant CDR3 motifs than control tumors. Compared with controls, irradiated tumors showed greater TCR clonality. Only small tumor regions of 0.85 to 1 g were sampled.

Treatment given: treatment-naive control, cytoreductive nephrectomy. Sequenced control tumors were from more than ten males and a handful of females, median age roughly 50. Sequenced here: tumor tissue, sampled from a patient whose treatment was nephrectomy without radiotherapy. The rearrangement uses TRBV21-1 and TRBJ2-6; TRBD1, as called in the table, went unchecked against the DNA. TRBV21-1 is given as a pseudogene. This TCR was recovered from a man aged 50-59 years with renal cell carcinoma. CDR3: CASSTGEGANVLTF. CDR3 DNA: TGTGCCAGCAGCACAGGGGAAGGGGCCAACGTCCTGACTTTC.